A single sample is the source of the 26 T cell receptor beta chains below, sequenced in a study of Ad26.COV2.S vaccination and SARS-CoV-2 variants. Regarding treatment: some 19 received Ad26.COV2.S at low or high dose, single or two shots; several received placebo; per-sample allocation not given. Day 63 following the first vaccine or placebo injection was when the samples were taken. The repertoire was sequenced with immunoSEQ multiplex PCR; TCRdb's copy has only in-frame clones and lacks some. The sample records some 340,000 clones, about 85% being singletons. Material: peripheral blood, obtained in a trial of Ad26.COV2.S vaccine versus placebo. These receptor sequences come from a person between 18 and 59 years old who received the Ad26.COV2.S COVID-19 vaccine or a placebo.

The genes are TRBV3-1 (or the pseudogene TRBV3-2) and TRBJ2-5; tentative D call: TRBD1 (5 bases). Germline values: CDR1 LGHDT, CDR2 YNNKEL (reference sequence). The V end was cut by 8 bases, the J end by 4 bases, with 14 bases between. The CDR3 runs 13 residues. The CDR3 bases are TGTGCCAGCGCTATGACAGTCCTAGAGACCCAGTACTTC. Protein sequence: CASAMTVLETQYF.

The rearrangement links TRBV5-5 to TRBJ1-2; 7 nucleotides line up with TRBD1. The V and J ends lost 4 bases and 5 bases, in that order; junction bases with no gene match: 11. The germline gives CDR1 SGHKS, CDR2 YYEKEE (reference sequence). The CDR3 is made up of 15 amino acids. The CDR3 DNA is TGTGCCAGCAGCCCATGGGCCGGGACAGATTATGGCTACACCTTC. Protein sequence: CASSPWAGTDYGYTF.

The V call is TRBV12-5, the J call TRBJ2-5, with TRBD2 matching 8 bases. The CDR3 sequence is 16 residues long. CDR1 and CDR2 from the germline V gene are LGHNT and FRNRAP. Germline trimming cut 7 bases from V and 5 bases from J; bases unmatched to any gene: 15. The CDR3 DNA is TGTGCTAGTGCCCTAGGGTCCGGGGGGGCTGCTGAGACCCAGTACTTC. It yields the protein CASALGSGGAAETQYF.

The rearrangement uses TRBV29-1 and TRBJ2-1, with 8 bases lining up with TRBD2. The V gene's germline CDR1 is SQVTM and CDR2 ANQGSEA. The CDR3 runs to 13 residues. V lost 6 bases and J lost 2; bases outside the gene matches: 3. CDR3 in DNA: TGCAGCGTGGGGACTAGACCCTACAATGAGCAGTTCTTC. Its translation is CSVGTRPYNEQFF.

This chain connects TRBV2 to TRBJ1-6; no clear D. This CDR3 region has 13 residues. V gave up 10 bases and J gave up 4 bases, with 11 bases separating them. Per the germline V gene, CDR1 is SNHLY and CDR2 is FYNNEI. CDR3 residues: CATKPMYNSPLHF. DNA for the CDR3: TGTGCCACCAAACCGATGTATAATTCACCCCTCCACTTT.

The V and J genes are TRBV3-1 (or the pseudogene TRBV3-2) and TRBJ2-5, with TRBD2 as a possible D gene (6 bases). There are 12 residues in the CDR3. Deletions cut 6 bases from V and 4 bases from J, with 9 bases between. From germline, CDR1 is LGHDT and CDR2 YNNKEL (reference sequence). The CDR3 region has the DNA TGTGCCAGCAGAAAGGAGGGAGAGACCCAGTACTTC. This encodes CASRKEGETQYF.

V is TRBV5-1 and J is TRBJ2-3, with 7 positions matching TRBD1. The CDR3 totals 15 residues. The V gene's germline CDR1 is SGHRS and CDR2 YFSETQ. V lost 4 bases to trimming and J lost 1 base; unmatched junction nucleotides: 6. The CDR3 loop is CASSAGGQGTDTQYF. For the CDR3, the DNA is TGCGCCAGCAGCGCTGGAGGACAGGGCACAGATACGCAGTATTTT.

In the case of this clone: Other DNA sequences of this sample code for an identical CDR3. The V gene is TRBV20-1, the J gene TRBJ2-7, with a tentative D call TRBD1 (6 bases). The CDR3 has 11 amino acids. V was clipped by 6 bases and J by 5 bases, with 11 bases between them. Germline CDR1 is DFQATT and CDR2 is SNEGSKA (reference sequence). The CDR3 region has the DNA TGCAGTGCGGAAACAGGGCACGAGCAGTACTTC. It translates to CSAETGHEQYF.

The genes are TRBV10-2 and TRBJ2-7, with TRBD1 identical over 7 bases. CDR3 length equals 14 residues. Germline-derived CDR1 and CDR2 are WSHSY and SAAADI. V lost 5 bases to trimming and J lost 2 bases; unmatched junction nucleotides: 6. Here the CDR3 DNA reads TGCGCCAGCAGTTTTAGGGACAGAACCTACGAGCAGTACTTC. This sequence encodes CASSFRDRTYEQYF.

This chain joins TRBV10-3 and TRBJ2-7, with D tentatively TRBD2 (6 bases). The CDR3 length is 14 residues. Germline CDR1 ENHRY, CDR2 SYGVKD. Trimming removed 6 bases at V and 3 bases at J, with 15 bases between. The CDR3 DNA reads as TGTGCCATCAGACCGGGACTCCAAAGCTACGAGCAGTACTTC. This gives the protein CAIRPGLQSYEQYF.

This sequence joins TRBV11-3 and TRBJ1-1; TRBD1 matches 9 bases. The junction had 8 bases not matched to a gene; V was cut back by 6 bases and J by 0 bases. CDR3 length: 16 amino acids. Germline V gives CDR1 SGHNT, CDR2 YENEEA. CDR3 nucleotide sequence: TGTGCCAGCAGGCGCGGCACAGGGGGCATGAACACTGAAGCTTTCTTT. Amino acid sequence: CASRRGTGGMNTEAFF. Full variable domain (outside the CDR3, taken from reference TRBV11-3 and TRBJ1-1): EAGVVQSPRYKIIEKKQPVAFWCNPISGHNTLYWYLQNLGQGPELLIRYENEEAVDDSQLPKDRFSAERLKGVDSTLKIQPAELGDSAVYLCASRRGTGGMNTEAFFGQGTRLTVV.

The gene calls are TRBV29-1 and TRBJ1-5; D possibly corresponds to TRBD1 (6 bases). There are 13 residues in the CDR3. Germline V gives CDR1 SQVTM, CDR2 ANQGSEA. V was pared by 4 bases and J by 1 base, with 8 bases between. The CDR3 reads CSVGTDSNQPQHF. The DNA of the CDR3 is TGCAGCGTTGGGACAGACAGCAATCAGCCCCAGCATTTT.

V gene TRBV28 combines with J gene TRBJ2-1; D is ambiguous. V was pared by 4 bases and J by 1 base, with 5 bases between. The CDR3 loop spans 13 amino acids. From germline, CDR1 is MDHEN and CDR2 SYDVKM. CDR3 bases: TGTGCCAGCAGTTCCTATTCCTACAATGAGCAGTTCTTC. Translation gives CASSSYSYNEQFF.

The V call is TRBV25-1, the J call TRBJ1-2, with D maybe TRBD1 (6 bases). Germline CDR1 MGHDK, CDR2 SYGVNS. The CDR3 runs to 15 residues. V lost 3 bases, J lost 4 bases, and 15 bases lay in between. This CDR3 reads CASSDPLGGGYGYTF. DNA of the CDR3: TGTGCCAGCAGTGACCCCCTAGGGGGTGGCTATGGCTACACCTTC.

This chain uses TRBV6-6 with TRBJ2-4, with 7 nucleotides matching TRBD1. Germline lookup yields CDR1 MNHNY and CDR2 SVGAGI (reference sequence). V was pared by 6 bases and J by 3 bases, with 8 bases of the junction left unmatched. The CDR3 contains 15 residues. The CDR3 protein is CASSSQGYGKNIQYF. The CDR3 nucleotides read TGTGCCAGCAGCTCACAGGGGTACGGCAAAAACATTCAGTACTTC.

V gene TRBV19 combines with J gene TRBJ1-6, with TRBD1 as a possible D gene (6 bases). V was cut by 1 base and J by 4 bases, with 11 bases left in between. The CDR3 length is 16 residues. Germline V gene data show CDR1 as LNHDA and CDR2 as SQIVND (reference sequence). The CDR3 nucleotides are TGTGCCAGTAGTATAGGGTACAGGGAGTATAATTCACCCCTCCACTTT. It yields the protein CASSIGYREYNSPLHF.

The J gene is TRBJ2-7, the V gene TRBV7-9, with TRBD1 matching over 9 bases. CDR1 is SEHNR, CDR2 FQNEAQ, per germline (reference sequence). V shed 3 bases, J shed 3 bases, and the junction held 3 bases outside the gene matches. The CDR3 runs to 14 residues. CDR3 amino acids: CASSFGQGIYEQYF. DNA of the CDR3: TGTGCCAGCAGCTTTGGACAGGGGATCTACGAGCAGTACTTC. The full variable domain, completed using reference TRBV7-9 and TRBJ2-7, is DTGVSQNPRHKITKRGQNVTFRCDPISEHNRLYWYRQTLGQGPEFLTYFQNEAQLEKSRLLSDRFSAERPKGSFSTLEIQRTEQGDSAMYLCASSFGQGIYEQYFGPGTRLTVT.

This clone was seen only a few times. V gene TRBV28 combines with J gene TRBJ2-7, with TRBD2 matching over 7 bases. From germline, CDR1 is MDHEN and CDR2 SYDVKM. The ends lost 2 bases at V and 2 bases at J; junction bases unmatched: 6. The CDR3 has 15 residues. The CDR3 sequence: CASSLMGGKTYEQYF. CDR3 sequence (DNA): TGTGCCAGCAGTTTAATGGGGGGGAAAACCTACGAGCAGTACTTC.

The CDR3 here is CASSTTVGRAPLHF. CDR3 sequence (DNA): TGTGCCAGTAGTACGACGGTGGGGCGGGCACCCCTCCACTTT. The chain carries TRBV19 and TRBJ1-6; a weak D match, TRBD1 (5 bases). This CDR3 comprises 14 residues. The ends were cut back, 4 bases at V and 11 bases at J, with 15 bases in the middle. Germline V gene sequence: CDR1 LNHDA, CDR2 SQIVND (reference sequence).

The chain joins TRBV6-6 to TRBJ2-3, with 12 bases identical to TRBD2. The CDR3 extends over 17 amino acids. Germline CDR1 MNHNY, CDR2 SVGAGI (reference sequence). The V gene end was trimmed by 5 bases and the J gene end by 2 bases; junction bases not matched to a gene: 8. CDR3 nucleotide sequence: TGTGCCAGCAGTCCTAAGAGGACTAGCGGGGACACAGATACGCAGTATTTT. It is translated as CASSPKRTSGDTDTQYF.

The rearrangement joins TRBV2 to TRBJ2-3, with TRBD2 as a possible D gene (6 bases). Germline assignment: CDR1 SNHLY and CDR2 FYNNEI. Trimming stripped 3 bases from V and 0 bases from J, with 13 bases between. This CDR3 comprises 16 residues. The CDR3 sequence: CASSDPPGLSTDTQYF. The CDR3 nucleotides are TGTGCCAGCAGTGACCCACCGGGACTGAGCACAGATACGCAGTATTTT.

The rearrangement uses TRBV28 and TRBJ1-2; TRBD1 is a possible D gene (5 bases). There are 14 residues in the CDR3. CDR1 is MDHEN, CDR2 SYDVKM, per germline. V lost 6 bases and J 2 bases, leaving 13 bases between the germline ends. The CDR3 region is CASSQETENYGYTF. CDR3 in DNA: TGTGCCAGCAGCCAAGAGACAGAGAACTATGGCTACACCTTC.

J is TRBJ2-5 and V is TRBV5-1; 9 nucleotides line up with TRBD1. V shed 4 bases and J 2 bases; nucleotides not matched to a gene: 3. Per germline, CDR1 SGHRS and CDR2 YFSETQ. CDR3 length: 14 residues. The CDR3 DNA sequence: TGCGCCAGCAGCGCTGGACAGGGGCAAGAGACCCAGTACTTC. Translation: CASSAGQGQETQYF.

The chain couples TRBV24-1 to TRBJ2-2, with TRBD1 matching over 7 bases. This CDR3 comprises 15 residues. Losses at the gene ends were 4 bases for V and 2 bases for J; bases not matched to a gene: 3. In germline, CDR1 is KGHDR, CDR2 SFDVKD. The CDR3 here is CATSEDRVNTGELFF. CDR3 sequence (DNA): TGTGCCACCAGTGAAGACAGGGTCAACACCGGGGAGCTGTTTTTT.

The V call is TRBV7-2, the J call TRBJ1-1, with TRBD1 as a possible D gene (5 bases). Germline CDR1 SGHTA, CDR2 FQGNSA. This CDR3 is built from 17 residues. The V end was cut by 1 base, the J end by 4 bases, with 19 bases between. The chain's CDR3 is CASSLVGLGRDGTEAFF. Here the CDR3 DNA reads TGTGCCAGCAGCTTAGTTGGTTTGGGAAGGGACGGCACTGAAGCTTTCTTT.

This chain connects TRBV5-1 to TRBJ1-4, with D hard to call. Germline CDR1 is SGHRS and CDR2 is YFSETQ. Trimming pared 4 bases from V and 3 bases from J, leaving 10 bases between. This CDR3 region has 14 residues. CDR3 bases: TGCGCCAGCAGCCCGGATTACTCTAATGAAAAACTGTTTTTT. Translation gives CASSPDYSNEKLFF.